This T cell receptor beta chain stems from a study of CD8 T cells in ankylosing spondylitis. General study points: It was reported that disease-linked clones were significantly enriched in matched ankylosing spondylitis synovial fluid. Earlier reports found some motif variants in synovial fluid and blood in reactive arthritis. Characteristic of ankylosing spondylitis blood, it appeared, was a TCR beta motif comprising several highly homologous variants.

Researchers built TCR beta libraries using quantitative 5'-RACE with molecular barcodes. TCRdb passed the 5' RACE reads through MiXCR, listing each CDR3 protein once. The data show 500,000 to 550,000 distinct CDR3 sequences, with about an eighth seen just once and over 6.5% held by the top ten. This clonotype was observed at least ten times. Its antigen is unidentified. The sample was blood, either unsorted or a sorted T cell fraction (not recorded which). This TCR was sampled from a male donor with ankylosing spondylitis.

As DNA, the CDR3 is TGTGCCAGCAGCCAAGATGTTAGCGGGAGCACAGATACGCAGTATTTT. This codes for CASSQDVSGSTDTQYF. The rearrangement links TRBV4-2 to TRBJ2-3; 7 bases are shared with TRBD2. This CDR3 contains 16 residues. Losses at the gene ends were 0 bases for V and 0 bases for J; bases not matched to a gene: 3. The germline CDR1 and CDR2 sequences are LGHNA and YNFKEQ.